Following are 8 T cell receptor beta chains from one sample sequenced in a study of shared clonotypes between healthy human individuals. The assay was immunoSEQ multiplex PCR, and TCRdb's table has in-frame clones only and misses some. The data show roughly 2.5 million clones, with around 90% seen just once and around 0.14% held by the top ten. Sequencing used naive CD4+ T cells sorted from blood. The sample's subset: CD45RA+ positively selected. The origin of the receptors is a man younger than 35 in good health.

The chain recombines TRBV19 with TRBJ2-1, with TRBD2 matching over 11 bases. Germline V CDR1 and CDR2: LNHDA, SQIVND (reference sequence). The length of the CDR3 is 15 residues. V trimming: 4 bases; J trimming: 4 bases; junction bases outside the gene matches: 3. The CDR3 DNA is TGTGCCAGTAGTACACTAGCGGGGGCTTACAATGAGCAGTTCTTC. It codes for CASSTLAGAYNEQFF.

The chain carries TRBV20-1 and TRBJ2-7; 7 bases agree with TRBD2. V lost 5 bases and J lost 9; bases outside the gene matches: 7. This CDR3 is built from 11 residues. The germline CDR1 and CDR2 sequences are DFQATT and SNEGSKA (reference sequence). This CDR3 reads CSAVRLAGQYF. DNA of the CDR3: TGCAGTGCTGTTAGACTAGCAGGGCAGTACTTC.

The rearrangement links TRBV6-1 to TRBJ2-1; 7 bases map to TRBD1. The CDR3 spans 16 residues. Trimming took 1 base from V and 5 from J; bases not matched to a gene: 8. The germline gives CDR1 MNHNS, CDR2 SASEGT. The CDR3 loop is CASSEEHRGSDNEQFF. The CDR3 DNA reads TGTGCCAGCAGTGAAGAACACAGGGGATCGGACAATGAGCAGTTCTTC.

The V call is TRBV5-4, the J call TRBJ2-7, with 9 bases fitting TRBD2. The CDR3 sequence is 16 residues long. Trimming removed 0 bases from V and 2 bases from J; junction bases left unmatched: 6. The germline gives CDR1 SGHNT, CDR2 YYREEE (reference sequence). CDR3 sequence: CASSLGGGAIPYEQYF. CDR3 bases: TGTGCCAGCAGCTTGGGCGGGGGGGCGATCCCCTACGAGCAGTACTTC.

The chain employs TRBV13 and TRBJ1-2, with D tentatively TRBD1 (6 bases). Germline-derived CDR1 and CDR2 are PRHDT and FYEKMQ (reference sequence). This CDR3 spans 14 amino acids. V shed 4 bases and J shed 5 bases, with 14 bases lying between them. CDR3 DNA: TGTGCCAGCAGCTCGTCACCAGGACAGTATGGCTACACCTTC. Amino acid sequence: CASSSSPGQYGYTF.

The V call is TRBV4-1, the J call TRBJ2-7; 7 nucleotides line up with TRBD1. CDR3 length: 15 residues. Germline V lookup: CDR1 MGHRA, CDR2 YSYEKL. V was pared by 1 base and J by 4 bases, with 7 bases of the junction left unmatched. The CDR3 sequence is CASSQGTGDGYEQYF. CDR3 bases: TGCGCCAGCAGCCAAGGGACAGGAGATGGTTACGAGCAGTACTTC.

The chain is built from TRBV6-6 and TRBJ2-1; no reliable D call. The length of the CDR3 is 14 residues. Germline CDR1 is MNHNY and CDR2 is SVGAGI (reference sequence). V lost 5 bases and J 6 bases, leaving 14 bases between the germline ends. CDR3 in amino acids: CASSIEPKGNEQFF. DNA of the CDR3: TGTGCCAGCAGTATCGAACCGAAAGGCAATGAGCAGTTCTTC.

This chain links TRBV28 with TRBJ2-7, with TRBD2 matching 11 bases. This CDR3 region has 15 residues. After removal of 6 bases from V and 2 bases from J, the junction contained 6 bases not matched to a gene. Germline assignment: CDR1 MDHEN and CDR2 SYDVKM. The CDR3 region has the DNA TGTGCCAGCAGCTTGCTGGGACTAGCGGCCTACGAGCAGTACTTC. Translating it yields CASSLLGLAAYEQYF.